These 30 T cell receptor beta chains originate from one sample sequenced in a study of technical replicates of blood from several donors. Clones were sequenced by immunoSEQ multiplex PCR, and TCRdb holds only the in-frame ones, with some missing. The top ten clones hold around 0.2% of a sample with tens of thousands of clones, 95% to 98% of them seen once. What was sequenced was T cells isolated from PBMCs. All receptors come from a human donor in good health.

The chain employs TRBV6-6 and TRBJ1-2; 8 bases line up with TRBD1. The CDR3 is made up of 13 amino acids. Per the germline V gene, CDR1 is MNHNY and CDR2 is SVGAGI (reference sequence). Unmatched junction bases numbered 6, after V lost 6 bases and J lost 6 bases. The CDR3 here is CASSLGQEDGYTF. The CDR3 DNA reads as TGTGCCAGCAGCCTGGGACAGGAAGATGGCTACACCTTC.

This clone was detected only once. The rearrangement uses TRBV5-8 and TRBJ1-2, with TRBD1 as a possible D gene (5 bases). V lost 4 bases to trimming and J lost 4 bases, with 14 bases between them. This CDR3 has 14 residues. Germline assignment: CDR1 SGHTS and CDR2 YDEGEE. CDR3 sequence reads: CASSPRDSAYGYTF. The CDR3 DNA reads as TGTGCCAGCAGCCCCCGGGACTCCGCCTATGGCTACACCTTC. The variable domain in full, completed from reference TRBV5-8 and TRBJ1-2, reads EAGVTQSPTHLIKTRGQQATLRCSPISGHTSVYWYQQALGLGLQFLLWYDEGEERNRGNFPPRFSGRQFPNYSSELNVNALELEDSALYLCASSPRDSAYGYTFGSGTRLTVV.

J is TRBJ1-1 and V is TRBV6-5, with a tentative D call TRBD1 (5 bases). Germline V gene sequence: CDR1 MNHEY, CDR2 SVGAGI. Trimming left V 6 bases short and J 4 bases short, with 9 bases between. CDR3 length equals 12 residues. CDR3 loop: CASRTQGTEAFF. For the CDR3, the DNA is TGTGCCAGCAGGACCCAGGGCACTGAAGCTTTCTTT.

The chain joins TRBV6-1 to TRBJ2-6, with D possibly TRBD1 on 5 matching bases. The CDR3 is made up of 15 amino acids. CDR1 MNHNS and CDR2 SASEGT come from the germline V gene. V lost 6 bases to trimming and J lost 0 bases, with 9 bases between them. The CDR3 nucleotides read TGTGCCAGCAGGCATGGGGCCTCTGGGGCCAACGTCCTGACTTTC. Protein: CASRHGASGANVLTF.

The genes are TRBV5-1 and TRBJ1-6; possible D gene TRBD1, 5 bases. V gave up 4 bases and J gave up 1 base, with 15 bases separating them. The CDR3 sequence is 17 residues long. Per the germline V gene, CDR1 is SGHRS and CDR2 is YFSETQ. The CDR3 sequence: CASSQRGVESYNSPLHF. The CDR3 DNA reads TGCGCCAGCAGCCAACGGGGGGTGGAGTCCTATAATTCACCCCTCCACTTT.

The genes are TRBV4-1 and TRBJ2-3; perhaps TRBD1 as D (6 bases). V gave up 4 bases and J gave up 0 bases, with 14 bases separating them. Germline V gene lookup returns CDR1 MGHRA and CDR2 YSYEKL. The CDR3 loop spans 16 amino acids. For the CDR3, the DNA is TGCGCCAGCAGCCCCCGGACAGTCCGAAGCACAGATACGCAGTATTTT. This gives the protein CASSPRTVRSTDTQYF.

The rearrangement links TRBV2 to TRBJ1-2, with 10 bases matching TRBD1. CDR1 is SNHLY and CDR2 is FYNNEI in the germline V gene. After removal of 6 bases from V and 5 bases from J, the junction contained 6 bases not matched to a gene. The CDR3 consists of 14 residues. CDR3 sequence reads: CASRAGTGVYGYTF. The CDR3 DNA reads TGTGCCAGCAGAGCCGGGACAGGGGTTTATGGCTACACCTTC.

The chain joins TRBV5-6 to TRBJ2-7, with unresolved D. This CDR3 spans 11 amino acids. CDR1 is SGHDT and CDR2 is YYEEEE in the germline V gene. Trimming took 1 base from V and 5 from J, leaving 4 bases between them. CDR3 amino acids: CASSLYNEQYF. The CDR3 DNA reads TGTGCCAGCAGCTTGTATAACGAGCAGTACTTC.

V usage is TRBV30 and J usage is TRBJ1-1, with TRBD1 matching 11 bases. Germline loops: CDR1 GTSNPN, CDR2 SVGIG (reference sequence). Unmatched junction bases numbered 12, after V lost 2 bases and J lost 1 base. The CDR3 is made up of 18 amino acids. The CDR3 DNA reads as TGTGCCTGGAGTACTCTCGGGGACAGGGGGAGTGGGAACACTGAAGCTTTCTTT. Translating gives CAWSTLGDRGSGNTEAFF.

The J gene is TRBJ1-1, the V gene TRBV29-1; D call uncertain. The length of the CDR3 is 10 residues. From germline, CDR1 is SQVTM and CDR2 ANQGSEA. Trimming took 8 bases from V and 4 from J, leaving 8 bases between them. The CDR3 reads CSTFSTEAFF. DNA for the CDR3: TGCAGCACCTTTAGCACTGAAGCTTTCTTT. Full variable domain (outside the CDR3, taken from reference TRBV29-1 and TRBJ1-1): SAVISQKPSRDICQRGTSLTIQCQVDSQVTMMFWYRQQPGQSLTLIATANQGSEATYESGFVIDKFPISRPNLTFSTLTVSNMSPEDSSIYLCSTFSTEAFFGQGTRLTVV.

This clone has just one count. V is TRBV5-6 and J is TRBJ1-1; D is unclear. The CDR3 is 14 residues long. Germline CDR1 is SGHDT and CDR2 is YYEEEE. Trimming took 3 bases from V and 10 from J, leaving 19 bases between them. CDR3 coding DNA: TGTGCCAGCAGCTATTCAGACTTAAAAAGTGGAGCTTTCTTT. It translates to CASSYSDLKSGAFF.

The chain has TRBV2 and TRBJ1-1; 9 bases match TRBD1. V was clipped by 2 bases and J by 11 bases; unmatched bases: 6. The CDR3 length is 13 residues. Germline CDR1 and CDR2: SNHLY and FYNNEI. CDR3 coding DNA: TGTGCCAGCAGTGAATTAACAGGGGGCGCGGCTTTCTTT. Protein sequence: CASSELTGGAAFF. The whole variable domain, remainder taken from reference TRBV2 and TRBJ1-1, is EPEVTQTPSHQVTQMGQEVILRCVPISNHLYFYWYRQILGQKVEFLVSFYNNEISEKSEIFDDQFSVERPDGSNFTLKIRSTKLEDSAMYFCASSELTGGAAFFGQGTRLTVV.

This chain connects TRBV15 to TRBJ2-7; 8 bases fit TRBD2. The CDR3 runs to 16 residues. Germline values: CDR1 LNHNV, CDR2 YYDKDF (reference sequence). V shed 0 bases, J shed 4 bases, and the junction held 8 bases outside the gene matches. CDR3 nucleotides: TGTGCCACCAGCAGAGATTACGGCGGGGGGCCATACGAGCAGTACTTC. Protein product: CATSRDYGGGPYEQYF.

This chain connects TRBV5-1 to TRBJ1-1, with D uncertain. Germline CDR1 and CDR2: SGHRS and YFSETQ. Trimming took off 0 bases at V and 1 base at J, with 13 bases between the two ends. The CDR3 contains 16 residues. CDR3 region: CASSLDGAAPNTEAFF. The CDR3 DNA reads as TGCGCCAGCAGCTTGGATGGAGCGGCCCCGAACACTGAAGCTTTCTTT.

The CDR3 reads CASSGSAGLVYGYTF. In DNA form, the CDR3 reads TGTGCCAGCAGCGGATCAGCAGGTCTGGTCTATGGCTACACCTTC. The chain carries TRBV9 and TRBJ1-2; D uncertain. Germline CDR1 SGDLS, CDR2 YYNGEE. The CDR3 runs 15 residues. Trimming stripped 3 bases from V and 4 bases from J, with 16 bases between.

The gene calls are TRBV5-1 and TRBJ2-1; 11 nucleotides match TRBD2. V lost 0 bases to trimming and J lost 2 bases; unmatched junction nucleotides: 4. The germline gives CDR1 SGHRS, CDR2 YFSETQ. The CDR3 length is 17 residues. The CDR3 is CASSLGLAGGAYNEQFF. The CDR3 coding sequence is TGCGCCAGCAGCTTGGGGTTAGCGGGAGGGGCCTACAATGAGCAGTTCTTC.

The chain recombines TRBV28 with TRBJ2-7; 7 bases align to TRBD1. V lost 8 bases, J lost 2 bases, and 6 bases stayed unmatched. The V gene's germline CDR1 is MDHEN and CDR2 SYDVKM. CDR3 length equals 13 residues. In DNA, the CDR3 is TGTGCCAGCTCAGACAGGGCACCCTACGAGCAGTACTTC. Encoded protein: CASSDRAPYEQYF.

The chain carries TRBV13 and TRBJ2-5, with 7 bases that match TRBD1. Germline V lookup: CDR1 PRHDT, CDR2 FYEKMQ (reference sequence). This CDR3 has 13 amino acids. Unmatched junction bases numbered 0, after V lost 1 base and J lost 4 bases. In nucleotides, the CDR3 is TGTGCCAGCAGCTTAGAGGGGGCAGAGACCCAGTACTTC. Protein product: CASSLEGAETQYF.

About this clone: The junction departs from the called germline gene at one end, perhaps through a read error. The chain couples TRBV5-1 to TRBJ2-7; D uncertain. This CDR3 comprises 15 residues. CDR1 and CDR2 (germline): SGHRS, YFSETQ. The CDR3 DNA sequence: TGCGCCAGCTCCCACCGACCAGGCGATGATTACGAGCAGTATTTC. This gives the protein CASSHRPGDDYEQYF.

This sequence joins TRBV6-1 and TRBJ1-2, with D unresolved. CDR1 and CDR2 (germline): MNHNS, SASEGT. The CDR3 loop spans 14 amino acids. V shed 8 bases and J shed 0 bases, with 13 bases lying between them. The CDR3 nucleotides read TGTGCCAGCCGGGTGGCGGAAGCTAACTATGGCTACACCTTC. The encoded protein is CASRVAEANYGYTF.

This chain links TRBV19 with TRBJ1-1; TRBD1 might be the D (6 bases). The germline V gene encodes CDR1 LNHDA and CDR2 SQIVND (reference sequence). The CDR3 sequence is 14 residues long. The V end was cut by 3 bases, the J end by 0 bases, with 8 bases between. CDR3 DNA sequence: TGTGCCAGTAGTATGACAGGAGTGAACACTGAAGCTTTCTTT. This translates into CASSMTGVNTEAFF.

CDR3 bases: TGCGCCAGCAGCTTGGGGGGCGCCGGTGAAAAACTGTTTTTT. Translated, it gives CASSLGGAGEKLFF. The chain combines TRBV5-1 with TRBJ1-4; D possibly corresponds to TRBD1 (5 bases). The germline CDR1 and CDR2 sequences are SGHRS and YFSETQ. The CDR3 is made up of 14 amino acids. V was clipped by 0 bases and J by 7 bases, with 10 bases between them.

J is TRBJ2-7 and V is TRBV7-8, with TRBD2 matching over 9 bases. The V gene's germline CDR1 is SGHVS and CDR2 FQNEAQ. V lost 4 bases to trimming and J lost 0 bases; unmatched junction nucleotides: 4. The CDR3 spans 15 residues. CDR3 nucleotide sequence: TGTGCCAGCAGCTCCCTTAGCGGGAGCTCCTACGAGCAGTACTTC. Amino acids: CASSSLSGSSYEQYF.

This rearrangement joins TRBV5-8 to TRBJ2-1; 7 bases align to TRBD1. The CDR3 spans 15 residues. Trimming cost V 7 bases and J 1 base; bases outside gene matches: 8. Germline-derived CDR1 and CDR2 are SGHTS and YDEGEE. Here the CDR3 reads CASGPGTASYNEQFF. The CDR3 nucleotides are TGTGCCAGCGGACCGGGGACAGCTTCCTACAATGAGCAGTTCTTC.

The gene calls are TRBV13 and TRBJ2-5; TRBD2 matches 7 bases. The CDR3 sequence is 16 residues long. Germline assignment: CDR1 PRHDT and CDR2 FYEKMQ (reference sequence). The junction had 9 bases not matched to a gene; V was cut back by 1 base and J by 4 bases. The DNA for the CDR3 is TGTGCCAGCAGCTTAGAGGCGAGCGGGGCCGCAGAGACCCAGTACTTC. It specifies CASSLEASGAAETQYF. The complete variable domain, with remaining parts taken from reference TRBV13 and TRBJ2-5, reads AAGVIQSPRHLIKEKRETATLKCYPIPRHDTVYWYQQGPGQDPQFLISFYEKMQSDKGSIPDRFSAQQFSDYHSELNMSSLELGDSALYFCASSLEASGAAETQYFGPGTRLLVL.

This chain uses TRBV5-4 with TRBJ1-1; D is unclear. CDR1 is SGHNT, CDR2 YYREEE, per germline (reference sequence). The CDR3 covers 14 residues. Trimming shortened V by 2 bases and J by 2 bases, and 10 bases separated the two germline ends. The CDR3 region has the DNA TGTGCCAGCAGCTTTAAACCGGTAAACACTGAAGCTTTCTTT. Protein sequence: CASSFKPVNTEAFF.

The CDR3 loop is CASSPTGVASNTEAFF. The CDR3 bases are TGTGCCAGCTCACCTACAGGGGTGGCTTCGAACACTGAAGCTTTCTTT. The V call is TRBV18, the J call TRBJ1-1; 7 bases agree with TRBD1. Germline V gene lookup returns CDR1 KGHSH and CDR2 LQKENI. The J segment lost 1 base and the V segment lost 3 bases, leaving 8 bases of the junction unmatched. The length of the CDR3 is 16 residues. Full variable domain (rest looked up from reference TRBV18 and TRBJ1-1): NAGVMQNPRHLVRRRGQEARLRCSPMKGHSHVYWYRQLPEEGLKFMVYLQKENIIDESGMPKERFSAEFPKEGPSILRIQQVVRGDSAAYFCASSPTGVASNTEAFFGQGTRLTVV.

The chain uses TRBV6-1 and TRBJ2-2; TRBD2 matches at 8 bases. V was clipped by 6 bases and J by 6 bases; unmatched bases: 9. In germline, CDR1 is MNHNS, CDR2 SASEGT. There are 15 residues in the CDR3. CDR3 in amino acids: CASSEPGGFPGELFF. In DNA form, the CDR3 reads TGTGCCAGCAGCGAGCCGGGGGGGTTTCCCGGGGAGCTGTTTTTT.

For the CDR3, the DNA is TGCAGCGTTGTTGCCCCGGGTGATACGCAGTATTTT. Translated: CSVVAPGDTQYF. J is TRBJ2-3 and V is TRBV29-1; D remains unclear. Germline-derived CDR1 and CDR2 are SQVTM and ANQGSEA. Trimming shortened V by 4 bases and J by 6 bases, and 11 bases separated the two germline ends. This CDR3 is 12 amino acids long.

The CDR3 region has the DNA TGCGCCAGCACAAATTCCCTGCAGGGGGAACAGCCCCAGCATTTT. Its translation: CASTNSLQGEQPQHF. The rearrangement uses TRBV5-1 and TRBJ1-5; 7 bases fit TRBD1. Trimming at V came to 6 bases and at J to 7 bases, leaving 13 bases not matched to a gene. The germline V gene has CDR1 SGHRS and CDR2 YFSETQ. The CDR3 sequence is 15 residues long.